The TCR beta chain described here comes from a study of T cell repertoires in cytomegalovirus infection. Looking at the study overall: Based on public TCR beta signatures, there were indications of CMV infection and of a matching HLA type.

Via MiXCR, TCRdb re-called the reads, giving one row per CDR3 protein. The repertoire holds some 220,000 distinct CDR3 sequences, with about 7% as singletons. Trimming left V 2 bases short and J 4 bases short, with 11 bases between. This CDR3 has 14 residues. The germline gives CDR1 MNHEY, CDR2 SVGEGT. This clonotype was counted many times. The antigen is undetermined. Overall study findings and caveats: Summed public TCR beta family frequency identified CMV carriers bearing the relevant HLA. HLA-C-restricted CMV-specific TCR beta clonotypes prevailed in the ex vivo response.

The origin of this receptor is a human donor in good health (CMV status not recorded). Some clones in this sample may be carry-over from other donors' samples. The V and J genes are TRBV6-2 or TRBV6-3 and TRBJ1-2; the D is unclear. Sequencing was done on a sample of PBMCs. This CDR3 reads CASSYDRTAYGYTF. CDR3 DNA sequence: TGTGCCAGCAGTTACGATAGGACGGCCTATGGCTACACCTTC.